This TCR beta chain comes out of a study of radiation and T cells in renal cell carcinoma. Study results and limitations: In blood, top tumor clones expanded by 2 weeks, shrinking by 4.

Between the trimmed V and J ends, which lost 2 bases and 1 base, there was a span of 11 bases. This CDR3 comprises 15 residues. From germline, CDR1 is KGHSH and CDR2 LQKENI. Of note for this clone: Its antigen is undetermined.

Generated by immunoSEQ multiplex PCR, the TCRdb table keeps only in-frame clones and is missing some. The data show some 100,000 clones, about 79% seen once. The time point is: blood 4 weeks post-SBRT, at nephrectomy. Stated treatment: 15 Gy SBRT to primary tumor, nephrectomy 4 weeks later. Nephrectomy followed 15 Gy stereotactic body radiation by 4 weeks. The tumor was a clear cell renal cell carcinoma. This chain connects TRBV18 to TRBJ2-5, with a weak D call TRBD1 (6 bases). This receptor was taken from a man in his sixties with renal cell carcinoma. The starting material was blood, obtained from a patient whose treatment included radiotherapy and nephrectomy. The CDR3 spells CASSPSPGVQETQYF. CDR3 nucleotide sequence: TGTGCCAGCTCACCAAGCCCAGGGGTCCAAGAGACCCAGTACTTC.